This entry describes one TCR beta chain. Its specificity is unknown. These data belong to a study of T cells in women clearing cervical HPV infection. Using immunoSEQ multiplex PCR, the repertoire was profiled, and TCRdb retains in-frame clones only, with some absent. Its clone listing holds around 41,000 clones. Study-level points and caveats: It is unknown whether associations predate infection; no effector/memory or HPV-specific sorting.

This TCR derives from a woman between 18 and 69 years old with a cervical HPV16 infection that either progressed to CIN3+ or cleared (not recorded which). Sequenced sample: blood buffy coat.

The CDR3 is CASNPGLAGADTQYF. The sequenced part of the CDR3 DNA is TGTGCCAGCAACCCGGGACTAGCGGGGGCAGATACG. The chain links TRBV7-9 to TRBJ2-3; 14 nucleotides line up with TRBD2. The read ends 3 residues early relative to the CDR3; the germline J gene fills the gap. Germline loops: CDR1 SEHNR, CDR2 FQNEAQ (reference sequence). The CDR3 covers 15 residues. J gave up 4 bases and V 7 bases, and 4 bases lay outside the gene matches.